This paragraph reports one T cell receptor beta chain. Its target is unknown. At deep level, the assay was performed. Each cell subset's genomic DNA was divided evenly among several immunoSEQ plates. Generated by immunoSEQ multiplex PCR, the TCRdb table keeps only in-frame clones and is missing some. This repertoire shows nearly 600,000 clones, nearly 97% found once; its top ten account for about 0.11%. The CDR3 extends over 15 amino acids. Germline CDR1 reads SEHNR; CDR2 reads FQNEAQ (reference sequence). Trimming cost V 5 bases and J 5 bases, with 16 bases left between them. The sample comes from a study of shared clonotypes between healthy human individuals. Study-wide findings and caveats: Donor clonotype sharing was expected to depend on sequencing depth.

Cells designated naive CD8 were CD45RO-negative and were positively selected for CCR7, with terminally differentiated effector memory CD45RA+ cells excluded. The receptor was isolated from a woman aged 30 to 39 in good health. Specimen: naive CD8+ T cells sorted from blood. V and J are TRBV7-9 and TRBJ2-1; D remains unclear. The CDR3 protein is CASSPGGSTNNEQFF. CDR3 in DNA: TGTGCCAGCAGCCCCGGTGGTAGCACAAACAATGAGCAGTTCTTC.